These 24 T cell receptor beta chains share one sample of origin, sequenced in a study of cytomegalovirus exposure and HLA in healthy donors. It was with 60 Vbeta and 13 Jbeta primers that the PCR ran. Measured with immunoSEQ multiplex PCR; TCRdb has only the in-frame clones, and not every one. Of approximately 76,000 clones listed, 73% are singletons. Sequenced input: PBMCs. The origin of the receptors is a woman aged 40 to 50 in good health and CMV-seropositive.

Details on this clone: This sample includes further DNA sequences coding for the same CDR3. The CDR3: CASSQLAGVSYEQYF. The CDR3, as DNA: TGTGCCAGCAGCCAACTAGCGGGAGTCTCCTACGAGCAGTACTTC. The J gene is TRBJ2-7, the V gene TRBV14; 10 bases agree with TRBD2. Germline trimming cut 2 bases from V and 0 bases from J; bases unmatched to any gene: 1. Per germline, CDR1 SGHDN and CDR2 FVKESK. This CDR3 is 15 amino acids long. Full variable domain (remainder filled in from reference TRBV14 and TRBJ2-7): EAGVTQFPSHSVIEKGQTVTLRCDPISGHDNLYWYRRVMGKEIKFLLHFVKESKQDESGMPNNRFLAERTGGTYSTLKVQPAELEDSGVYFCASSQLAGVSYEQYFGPGTRLTVT.

The chain has TRBV28 and TRBJ2-1; 10 bases align to TRBD2. CDR1 and CDR2 from the germline V gene are MDHEN and SYDVKM. The trim removed 4 bases at V and 6 bases at J, leaving 6 bases unmatched. This CDR3 has 15 residues. The CDR3 sequence: CASSSAGTSVNEQFF. The CDR3 coding sequence is TGTGCCAGCAGTTCGGCCGGGACTAGCGTCAATGAGCAGTTCTTC.

This chain joins TRBV28 and TRBJ1-5, with 8 positions matching TRBD1. Germline assignment: CDR1 MDHEN and CDR2 SYDVKM. Losses at the gene ends were 6 bases for V and 4 bases for J; bases not matched to a gene: 5. The CDR3 totals 14 residues. The CDR3 sequence is CASSRDRGNQPQHF. The CDR3 DNA reads as TGTGCCAGCAGCCGTGACAGGGGTAATCAGCCCCAGCATTTT.

The chain links TRBV5-1 to TRBJ2-5; no clear D gene. The germline CDR1 and CDR2 sequences are SGHRS and YFSETQ. CDR3 size: 12 residues. The V gene lost 0 bases and the J gene lost 3 bases, with 3 bases spanning the gap. CDR3 in amino acids: CASSLAKETQYF. The CDR3 DNA follows: TGCGCCAGCAGCTTGGCCAAAGAGACCCAGTACTTC.

This clone turned up a few times. The rearrangement uses TRBV27 and TRBJ2-7, with no clear D. V lost 7 bases to trimming and J lost 6 bases, with 28 bases between them. CDR1 MNHEY and CDR2 SMNVEV come from the germline V gene (reference sequence). The CDR3 loop spans 17 amino acids. The CDR3 loop reads CASKKTPFVAQLPEQYF. CDR3 sequence (DNA): TGTGCCAGCAAAAAGACACCTTTTGTCGCCCAATTACCCGAGCAGTACTTC.

In this sample, this clone turned up a few times. V and J are TRBV18 and TRBJ1-6, with a tentative D call TRBD1 (6 bases). In germline, CDR1 is KGHSH, CDR2 LQKENI. This CDR3 spans 14 amino acids. V was pared by 4 bases and J by 5 bases, with 9 bases between. The CDR3 DNA follows: TGTGCCAGCTCACGGACAGAAAATAATTCACCCCTCCACTTT. Translated, it gives CASSRTENNSPLHF.

The chain has TRBV5-1 and TRBJ2-7, with TRBD1 matching over 8 bases. In germline, CDR1 is SGHRS, CDR2 YFSETQ. The CDR3 has 14 amino acids. J lost 4 bases, V lost 5 bases, and 8 bases had no gene match. In DNA, the CDR3 is TGCGCCAGCAGGTCCCTAGACAGGGGTTACGAGCAGTACTTC. It codes for CASRSLDRGYEQYF.

This sequence joins TRBV19 and TRBJ2-3; 8 positions match TRBD1. With 4 bases clipped from V and 4 bases from J, the junction kept 10 bases outside the gene matches. Germline V gene data show CDR1 as LNHDA and CDR2 as SQIVND (reference sequence). This CDR3 has 16 amino acids. For the CDR3, the DNA is TGTGCCAGTAGTAGAGGGGACAGGCGAGATGCAGATACGCAGTATTTT. Its translation is CASSRGDRRDADTQYF.

The V gene is TRBV30, the J gene TRBJ1-2; D is perhaps TRBD1 (5 bases). The CDR3 loop spans 15 amino acids. Germline CDR1 and CDR2: GTSNPN and SVGIG (reference sequence). Trimming cost V 2 bases and J 4 bases, with 17 bases left between them. The CDR3 spells CAWSKGIEGVYGYTF. The CDR3 DNA is TGTGCCTGGAGTAAAGGTATAGAAGGGGTCTATGGCTACACCTTC. Together with reference TRBV30 and TRBJ1-2, the CDR3 gives the full variable domain: SQTIHQWPATLVQPVGSPLSLECTVEGTSNPNLYWYRQAAGRGLQLLFYSVGIGQISSEVPQNLSASRPQDRQFILSSKKLLLSDSGFYLCAWSKGIEGVYGYTFGSGTRLTVV.

The chain uses TRBV6-5 and TRBJ1-2; D possibly corresponds to TRBD1 (5 bases). Per the germline V gene, CDR1 is MNHEY and CDR2 is SVGAGI. The CDR3 covers 13 residues. V lost 5 bases, J lost 6 bases, and 13 bases lay in between. CDR3 protein: CASSLRGWNGYTF. The CDR3 bases are TGTGCCAGCAGTCTAAGGGGCTGGAATGGCTACACCTTC.

The rearrangement joins TRBV7-8 to TRBJ2-6; TRBD2 might be the D (5 bases). V dropped 0 bases and J dropped 0 bases, with 9 bases sitting between them. The CDR3 length is 17 residues. The germline CDR1 and CDR2 sequences are SGHVS and FQNEAQ. In nucleotides, the CDR3 is TGTGCCAGCAGCTTAGCGGCGGGCAGCTCTGGGGCCAACGTCCTGACTTTC. Encoded protein: CASSLAAGSSGANVLTF.

V usage is TRBV7-9 and J usage is TRBJ2-7; D ambiguous. Germline assignment: CDR1 SEHNR and CDR2 FQNEAQ (reference sequence). The CDR3 covers 13 residues. Trimming removed 5 bases from V and 7 bases from J, with 15 bases in between. This chain's CDR3 is CASSPLNTGEQYF. Here the CDR3 DNA reads TGTGCCAGCAGCCCACTGAATACCGGTGAGCAGTACTTC.

This chain joins TRBV16 and TRBJ1-1, with D possibly TRBD1 on 6 matching bases. Looked up from germline, CDR1 is KGHSY and CDR2 is FQNENV. The V and J ends lost 4 bases and 0 bases respectively, with 21 bases between them. The length of the CDR3 is 18 residues. CDR3 sequence (DNA): TGTGCCAGCAGCCCCCGATGGGGGCAGGGAGTGATGAACACTGAAGCTTTCTTT. Translated: CASSPRWGQGVMNTEAFF.

The gene calls are TRBV7-9 and TRBJ1-2; 10 bases map to TRBD1. CDR3 length: 17 amino acids. V dropped 5 bases and J dropped 8; count of bases not matched to a gene: 17. Germline CDR1 reads SEHNR; CDR2 reads FQNEAQ (reference sequence). DNA for the CDR3: TGTGCCAGCAGCACCGCCGGGACAGGGGAAGATGGTAGGGGCTACACCTTC. This gives the protein CASSTAGTGEDGRGYTF.

The chain combines TRBV5-1 with TRBJ1-1, with 8 nucleotides matching TRBD1. This CDR3 contains 15 residues. V was pared by 4 bases and J by 1 base, with 6 bases of the junction left unmatched. Germline V gene lookup returns CDR1 SGHRS and CDR2 YFSETQ. CDR3 coding DNA: TGCGCCAGCAGCGGAGGACAGGGTACGAACACTGAAGCTTTCTTT. This encodes CASSGGQGTNTEAFF.

This chain joins TRBV30 and TRBJ1-5; 7 bases line up with TRBD1. V lost 5 bases and J lost 6; bases outside the gene matches: 19. Germline CDR1 is GTSNPN and CDR2 is SVGIG (reference sequence). This CDR3 has 17 residues. The CDR3 region is CAWDGGLRAGGGQPQHF. CDR3 nucleotide sequence: TGTGCCTGGGACGGGGGATTGCGGGCAGGGGGTGGTCAGCCCCAGCATTTT.

This clone was picked up one time. The rearrangement uses TRBV15 and TRBJ2-7; the D gene is possibly TRBD2 (5 bases). V lost 6 bases and J 0 bases, leaving 15 bases between the germline ends. Germline CDR1 and CDR2: LNHNV and YYDKDF (reference sequence). CDR3 length: 15 amino acids. CDR3 residues: CATSLKADSSYEQYF. The DNA for the CDR3 is TGTGCCACCAGTCTAAAAGCGGATAGCTCCTACGAGCAGTACTTC.

This chain uses TRBV19 with TRBJ1-2; D not resolved. The V gene's germline CDR1 is LNHDA and CDR2 SQIVND (reference sequence). This CDR3 has 14 amino acids. V dropped 7 bases and J dropped 4 bases, with 16 bases sitting between them. The CDR3 spells CASTSREGPYGYTF. In DNA form, the CDR3 reads TGTGCCAGTACCTCCCGGGAAGGGCCCTATGGCTACACCTTC.

The rearrangement links TRBV6-1 to TRBJ1-6; TRBD1 matches at 8 bases. The CDR3 sequence is 17 residues long. Germline V gives CDR1 MNHNS, CDR2 SASEGT. V was clipped by 4 bases and J by 7 bases; unmatched bases: 12. The CDR3 loop is CASSGVFGTGGNSPLHF. DNA of the CDR3: TGTGCCAGCAGTGGGGTATTTGGGACAGGTGGAAATTCACCCCTCCACTTT.

The J gene is TRBJ2-3, the V gene TRBV5-1, with a possible D match to TRBD2 (5 bases). The CDR3 is 16 residues long. The ends were cut back, 0 bases at V and 2 bases at J, with 13 bases in the middle. The germline CDR1 and CDR2 sequences are SGHRS and YFSETQ. This CDR3 reads CASSLGSSRTTDTQYF. The CDR3 nucleotides read TGCGCCAGCAGCTTGGGATCTAGCAGAACCACAGATACGCAGTATTTT.

This clone was seen only a few times. The chain carries TRBV4-3 and TRBJ1-2; no reliable D call. In germline, CDR1 is LGHNA, CDR2 YSLEER. Deletions cut 0 bases from V and 2 bases from J, with 16 bases between. CDR3 size: 17 residues. The CDR3 nucleotides are TGCGCCAGCAGCCAAGATTTCGGGAGTGAGGGCAACTATGGCTACACCTTC. This translates into CASSQDFGSEGNYGYTF.

The rearrangement uses TRBV4-3 and TRBJ1-4; D may be TRBD1 (5 bases). Trimming shortened V by 0 bases and J by 0 bases, and 11 bases separated the two germline ends. The CDR3 totals 17 residues. Per germline, CDR1 LGHNA and CDR2 YSLEER. CDR3 sequence (DNA): TGCGCCAGCAGCCAAGATATCTGGGACTCAACTAATGAAAAACTGTTTTTT. This translates into CASSQDIWDSTNEKLFF.

V gene TRBV18 combines with J gene TRBJ1-4; D is ambiguous. CDR3 length equals 15 residues. The germline gives CDR1 KGHSH, CDR2 LQKENI. The V and J ends lost 3 bases and 4 bases respectively, with 12 bases between them. In DNA form, the CDR3 reads TGTGCCAGCTCACCGACCCGACTGGGTAATGAAAAACTGTTTTTT. As protein: CASSPTRLGNEKLFF.

The chain employs TRBV7-9 and TRBJ1-1, with D possibly being TRBD1 (5 bases). The CDR3 has 14 residues. Germline CDR1 is SEHNR and CDR2 is FQNEAQ (reference sequence). The V end lost 5 bases, the J end lost 6 bases, and 16 bases lay between the germline ends. The CDR3 reads CASSPLEGRAEAFF. In DNA, the CDR3 is TGTGCCAGCAGCCCTCTGGAGGGGCGCGCTGAAGCTTTCTTT.